The T cell receptor (beta chain) described here comes from a study of control samples from healthy donors and cancer patients. Generated by immunoSEQ multiplex PCR, the TCRdb table keeps only in-frame clones and is missing some. The sample shows about 110,000 clones, over 75% of them seen only once. Sequences were obtained from PBMCs. The sequence was collected from a woman aged 55-70 years with lung cancer.

In DNA, the CDR3 is TGTGCCAGCAGCGTAGGTAGTATGAGCGGCTACACCTTC. Translation: CASSVGSMSGYTF. The chain recombines TRBV9 with TRBJ1-2; D not certain. V gave up 0 bases and J gave up 8 bases, with 11 bases separating them. The CDR3 runs to 13 residues. In germline, CDR1 is SGDLS, CDR2 YYNGEE.